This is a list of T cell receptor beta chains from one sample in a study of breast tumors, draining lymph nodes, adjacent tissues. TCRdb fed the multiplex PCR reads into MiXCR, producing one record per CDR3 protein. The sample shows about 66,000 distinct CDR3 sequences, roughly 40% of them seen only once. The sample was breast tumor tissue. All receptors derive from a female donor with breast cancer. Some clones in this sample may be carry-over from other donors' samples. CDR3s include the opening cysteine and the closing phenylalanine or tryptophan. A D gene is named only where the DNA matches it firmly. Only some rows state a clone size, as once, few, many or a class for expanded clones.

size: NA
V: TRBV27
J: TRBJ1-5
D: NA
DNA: TGTGCCAGCAGCCCGGGGGGCGGGGGTGGGTTCCAGCCCCAGCATTTT
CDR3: CASSPGGGGGFQPQHF

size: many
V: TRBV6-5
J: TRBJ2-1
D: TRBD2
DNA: TGTGCCAGCACCACGGGACTAGCGGGCCTAAATGAGCAATTCTTC
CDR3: CASTTGLAGLNEQFF

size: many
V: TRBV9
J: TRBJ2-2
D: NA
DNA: TGTGCCAGCAGCGTAGGAATCAGGGGGAACACCGGGGAGCTGTTTTTT
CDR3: CASSVGIRGNTGELFF

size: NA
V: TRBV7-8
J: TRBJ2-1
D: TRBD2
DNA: TGTGCCAGCAGCCGGGGGGATGAACAGTTCTTC
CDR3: CASSRGDEQFF

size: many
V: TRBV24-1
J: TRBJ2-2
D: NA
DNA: TGTGCCACCAGTGATCCGCTGGCGGCCCCGAACACCGGGGAGCTGTTTTTT
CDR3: CATSDPLAAPNTGELFF

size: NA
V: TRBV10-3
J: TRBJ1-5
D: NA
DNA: TGTGCCATCAGTGAGCGGGAGAGCGGCAATCAGCCCCAACATTTT
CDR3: CAISERESGNQPQHF

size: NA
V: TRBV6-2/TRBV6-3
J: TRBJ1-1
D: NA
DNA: TGTGCCAGCAGTTCCCCTCGGGGGGCGAACACTGAAGCTTTCTTT
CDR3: CASSSPRGANTEAFF

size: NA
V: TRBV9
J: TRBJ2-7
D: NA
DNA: TGTGCCAGCAGCTCCTACGAGCAGTACTTC
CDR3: CASSSYEQYF

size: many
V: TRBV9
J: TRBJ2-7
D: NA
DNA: TGTGCCAGCGGCGGGTCATCTGGCTTCCACGAGCAGTACTTC
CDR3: CASGGSSGFHEQYF

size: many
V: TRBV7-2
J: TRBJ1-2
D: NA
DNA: TGTGCCAGCAGCCTACTACAGGGAGCTAACTATGGCTACACCTTC
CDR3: CASSLLQGANYGYTF